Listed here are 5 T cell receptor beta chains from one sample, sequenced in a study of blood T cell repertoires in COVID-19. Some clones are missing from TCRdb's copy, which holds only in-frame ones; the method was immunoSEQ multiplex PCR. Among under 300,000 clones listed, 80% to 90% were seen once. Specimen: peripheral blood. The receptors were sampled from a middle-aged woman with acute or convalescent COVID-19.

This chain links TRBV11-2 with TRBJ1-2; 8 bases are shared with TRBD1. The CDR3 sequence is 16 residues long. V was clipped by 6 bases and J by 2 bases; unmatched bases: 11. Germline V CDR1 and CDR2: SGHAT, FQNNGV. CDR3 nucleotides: TGTGCCAGCAGACAACCAGGGGCAGGGGGCAACTATGGCTACACCTTC. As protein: CASRQPGAGGNYGYTF. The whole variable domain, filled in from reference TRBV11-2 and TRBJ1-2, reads EAGVAQSPRYKIIEKRQSVAFWCNPISGHATLYWYQQILGQGPKLLIQFQNNGVVDDSQLPKDRFSAERLKGVDSTLKIQPAKLEDSAVYLCASRQPGAGGNYGYTFGSGTRLTVV.

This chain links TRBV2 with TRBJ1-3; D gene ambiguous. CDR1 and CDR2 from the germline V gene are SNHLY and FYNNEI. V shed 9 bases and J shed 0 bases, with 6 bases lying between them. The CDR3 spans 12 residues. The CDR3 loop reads CARAGSGNTIYF. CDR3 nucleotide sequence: TGTGCCAGAGCCGGCTCTGGAAACACCATATATTTT. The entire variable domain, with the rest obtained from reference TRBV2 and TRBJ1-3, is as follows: EPEVTQTPSHQVTQMGQEVILRCVPISNHLYFYWYRQILGQKVEFLVSFYNNEISEKSEIFDDQFSVERPDGSNFTLKIRSTKLEDSAMYFCARAGSGNTIYFGEGSWLTVV.

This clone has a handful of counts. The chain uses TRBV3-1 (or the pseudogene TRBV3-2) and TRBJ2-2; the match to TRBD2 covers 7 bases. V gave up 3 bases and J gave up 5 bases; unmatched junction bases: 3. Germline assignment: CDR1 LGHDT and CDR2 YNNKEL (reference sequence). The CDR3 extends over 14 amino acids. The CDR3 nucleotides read TGTGCCAGCAGCCAGGGAGGGGTGACCGGGGAGCTGTTTTTT. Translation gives CASSQGGVTGELFF.

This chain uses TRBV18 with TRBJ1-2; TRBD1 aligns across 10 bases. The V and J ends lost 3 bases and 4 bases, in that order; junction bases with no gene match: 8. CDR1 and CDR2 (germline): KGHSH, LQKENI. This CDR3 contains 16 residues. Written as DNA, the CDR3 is TGTGCCAGCTCACCCCCCGGGACAGGGGAAATCTATGGCTACACCTTC. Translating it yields CASSPPGTGEIYGYTF.

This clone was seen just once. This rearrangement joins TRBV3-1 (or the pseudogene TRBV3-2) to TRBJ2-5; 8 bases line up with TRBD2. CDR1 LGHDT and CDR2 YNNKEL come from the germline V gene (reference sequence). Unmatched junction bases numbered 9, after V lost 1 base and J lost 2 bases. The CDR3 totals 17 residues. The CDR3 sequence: CASSQGSTSASQETQYF. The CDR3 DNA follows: TGTGCCAGCAGCCAAGGGTCGACTAGCGCTAGTCAAGAGACCCAGTACTTC.